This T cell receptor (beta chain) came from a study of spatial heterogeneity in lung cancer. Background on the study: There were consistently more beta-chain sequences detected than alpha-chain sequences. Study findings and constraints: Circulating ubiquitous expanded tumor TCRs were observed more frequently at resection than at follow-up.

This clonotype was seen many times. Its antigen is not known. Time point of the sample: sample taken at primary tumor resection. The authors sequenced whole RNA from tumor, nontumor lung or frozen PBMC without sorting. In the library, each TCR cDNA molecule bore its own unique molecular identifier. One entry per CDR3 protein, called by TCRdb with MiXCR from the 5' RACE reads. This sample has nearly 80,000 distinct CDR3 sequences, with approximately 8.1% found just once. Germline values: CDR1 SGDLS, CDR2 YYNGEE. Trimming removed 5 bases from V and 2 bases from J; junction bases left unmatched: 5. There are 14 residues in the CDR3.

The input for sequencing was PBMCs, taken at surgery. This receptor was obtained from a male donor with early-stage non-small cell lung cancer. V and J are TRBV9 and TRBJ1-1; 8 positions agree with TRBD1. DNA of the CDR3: TGTGCCAGCAGAACAGGACAGGGAAACACTGAAGCTTTCTTT. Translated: CASRTGQGNTEAFF. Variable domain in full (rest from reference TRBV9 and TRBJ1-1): DSGVTQTPKHLITATGQRVTLRCSPRSGDLSVYWYQQSLDQGLQFLIQYYNGEERAKGNILERFSAQQFPDLHSELNLSSLELGDSALYFCASRTGQGNTEAFFGQGTRLTVV.